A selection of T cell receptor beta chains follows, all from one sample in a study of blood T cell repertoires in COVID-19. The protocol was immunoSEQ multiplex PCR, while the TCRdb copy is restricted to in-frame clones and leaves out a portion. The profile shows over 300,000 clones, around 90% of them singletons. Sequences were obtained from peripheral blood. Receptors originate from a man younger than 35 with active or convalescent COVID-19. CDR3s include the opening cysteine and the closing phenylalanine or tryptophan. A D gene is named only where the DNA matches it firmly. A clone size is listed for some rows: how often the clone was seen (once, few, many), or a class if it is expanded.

DNA: TGCAGCGCCCCACAAGGGGGGGTGGGCACTGAAGCTTTCTTT
CDR3: CSAPQGGVGTEAFF
J: TRBJ1-1
size: -
V: TRBV29-1
D: -

DNA: TGTGCCAGCAGTAACAGGGCGGATACGCAGTATTTT
CDR3: CASSNRADTQYF
J: TRBJ2-3
size: -
V: TRBV6-5
D: -

DNA: TGTGCCAGCAGTTACTCGAGGGCTAGCGGGACCGAGACCCAGTACTTC
CDR3: CASSYSRASGTETQYF
J: TRBJ2-5
size: -
V: TRBV6-5
D: TRBD2

DNA: TGTGCCAGTAGTTCTGCGACAGGATCCCAGCCCCAGCATTTT
CDR3: CASSSATGSQPQHF
J: TRBJ1-5
size: few
V: TRBV19
D: -

DNA: TGTGCCAGCACCTTACCCCAGGGGAATCAGCCCCAGCATTTT
CDR3: CASTLPQGNQPQHF
J: TRBJ1-5
size: few
V: TRBV28
D: -

DNA: TGTGCCAGTAGCCTCGTTCACACTGAAGCTTTCTTT
CDR3: CASSLVHTEAFF
J: TRBJ1-1
size: -
V: TRBV19
D: -

DNA: TGCGCCAGCAGCTGGACAGGGCCGGAGACCCAGTACTTC
CDR3: CASSWTGPETQYF
J: TRBJ2-5
size: -
V: TRBV5-1
D: TRBD1

DNA: TGTGCCAGCAGTGACAGGTTAACCGGGGAGCTGTTTTTT
CDR3: CASSDRLTGELFF
J: TRBJ2-2
size: -
V: TRBV28
D: -

DNA: TGCAGCGGCGTAGGGGTAATGTCCTACAATGAGCAGTTCTTC
CDR3: CSGVGVMSYNEQFF
J: TRBJ2-1
size: -
V: TRBV29-1
D: -

DNA: TGTGCCAGTAGTATTACTAGCGGGGGGAACTACAATGAGCAGTTCTTC
CDR3: CASSITSGGNYNEQFF
J: TRBJ2-1
size: -
V: TRBV19
D: TRBD2

DNA: TGTGCCAGCAGCTTAGTAGTGCCAGGGGGCTCCGGGGGCACTGAAGCTTTCTTT
CDR3: CASSLVVPGGSGGTEAFF
J: TRBJ1-1
size: few
V: TRBV7-8
D: TRBD1

DNA: TGTGCCAGCAGGAGCACCGGGGAGACCCAGTACTTC
CDR3: CASRSTGETQYF
J: TRBJ2-5
size: -
V: TRBV5-6
D: -

DNA: TGTGCCAGCAGCGGAACAGGGGGCAGGGCCGGGGAGCTGTTTTTT
CDR3: CASSGTGGRAGELFF
J: TRBJ2-2
size: -
V: TRBV7-3
D: TRBD1

DNA: TGTGCCACCAGCAGAGTCCAGGGGCATGGAGGAGAAAAACTGTTTTTT
CDR3: CATSRVQGHGGEKLFF
J: TRBJ1-4
size: -
V: TRBV15
D: -

DNA: TGTGCCAGCTCACCCCTCTTACAGGTTAACACCGGGGAGCTGTTTTTT
CDR3: CASSPLLQVNTGELFF
J: TRBJ2-2
size: -
V: TRBV18
D: -

DNA: TGTGCCAGCAGCAGTGGACAGGGCTGGAAGACCCAGTACTTC
CDR3: CASSSGQGWKTQYF
J: TRBJ2-5
size: -
V: TRBV27
D: TRBD1

DNA: TGTGCCAGCAGCCAAGATGATAGGGGGCAGTATGGCTACACCTTC
CDR3: CASSQDDRGQYGYTF
J: TRBJ1-2
size: -
V: TRBV4-2
D: TRBD1

DNA: TGTGCCAGCAGCCCTAGCGGGAGGTTTGCTAGCAATGAGCAGTTCTTC
CDR3: CASSPSGRFASNEQFF
J: TRBJ2-1
size: -
V: TRBV3-1/TRBV3-2
D: TRBD2

DNA: TGTGCCAGCAGCGTAGGATACGGACAGGGGGGACTCTACAATGAGCAGTTCTTC
CDR3: CASSVGYGQGGLYNEQFF
J: TRBJ2-1
size: -
V: TRBV9
D: TRBD1

DNA: TGTGCCAGTAGCACTCCAGGGGCGAACACTGAAGCTTTCTTT
CDR3: CASSTPGANTEAFF
J: TRBJ1-1
size: -
V: TRBV19
D: -

DNA: TGTGCCAGCAGTTTTAGTGGGGCACTGTTGAGGTCACCCCTCCACTTT
CDR3: CASSFSGALLRSPLHF
J: TRBJ1-6
size: -
V: TRBV27
D: -

DNA: TGTGCCAGTAGCGGTCGGGACTATAGCAATCAGCCCCAGCATTTT
CDR3: CASSGRDYSNQPQHF
J: TRBJ1-5
size: -
V: TRBV19
D: -

DNA: TGCGCCAGCAGCCGCGGGGGAGGGACTCGAAAGACCATATATTTT
CDR3: CASSRGGGTRKTIYF
J: TRBJ1-3
size: -
V: TRBV5-1
D: -

DNA: TGCGCCAGCAGCCAAGATCAGGCGTTCCCACCTGGCTACACCTTC
CDR3: CASSQDQAFPPGYTF
J: TRBJ1-2
size: -
V: TRBV4-1
D: -

DNA: TGTGCCAGCAGCCAAGCCGATAAGCAGAACACTGAAGCTTTCTTT
CDR3: CASSQADKQNTEAFF
J: TRBJ1-1
size: -
V: TRBV4-2
D: -

DNA: TGTGCCAGCAGCGTGGGAGGGGGGCCGTCGGAGACCCAGTACTTC
CDR3: CASSVGGGPSETQYF
J: TRBJ2-5
size: -
V: TRBV9
D: -

DNA: TGTGCCAGCAGCTTTACAGGGACCTACGAGCAGTACTTC
CDR3: CASSFTGTYEQYF
J: TRBJ2-7
size: -
V: TRBV5-6
D: -

DNA: TGTGCCAGCAGCGACAGTAGCACAGATACGCAGTATTTT
CDR3: CASSDSSTDTQYF
J: TRBJ2-3
size: -
V: TRBV13
D: -

DNA: TGTGCCAGCAGCCCCCGGGGCACCGGGGAGCTGTTTTTT
CDR3: CASSPRGTGELFF
J: TRBJ2-2
size: -
V: TRBV6-5
D: -

DNA: TGTGCCAGCAGCAAACGGGTCCGGGACAGGGGGCTTGAGCAGTTCTTC
CDR3: CASSKRVRDRGLEQFF
J: TRBJ2-1
size: -
V: TRBV7-9
D: TRBD1

DNA: TGTGCCAGCTCATCTATCCGGGACATAGGTTATAGCAATCAGCCCCAGCATTTT
CDR3: CASSSIRDIGYSNQPQHF
J: TRBJ1-5
size: -
V: TRBV18
D: -

DNA: TGTGCCAGCAGCGGCCGCTGGGACAGCTCCTACAATGAGCAGTTCTTC
CDR3: CASSGRWDSSYNEQFF
J: TRBJ2-1
size: -
V: TRBV9
D: TRBD1

DNA: TGTGCCAGCAGTTTATGGACAGGGGAGTTTTCCAATCAGCCCCAGCATTTT
CDR3: CASSLWTGEFSNQPQHF
J: TRBJ1-5
size: -
V: TRBV28
D: TRBD1

DNA: TGTGCCAGCAGCTCGCGGGAGGCCCTCGGGGAGCAGTACTTC
CDR3: CASSSREALGEQYF
J: TRBJ2-7
size: -
V: TRBV7-9
D: TRBD2

DNA: TGTGCCAGCAGCCCTAAATCCCGACAGACCTACGAGCAGTACTTC
CDR3: CASSPKSRQTYEQYF
J: TRBJ2-7
size: -
V: TRBV7-2
D: -

DNA: TGTGCCAGCAGTGAGGGACTAGCGGGGGAAACACAAGAGACCCAGTACTTC
CDR3: CASSEGLAGETQETQYF
J: TRBJ2-5
size: -
V: TRBV25-1
D: TRBD2

DNA: TGTGCCAGCAGCTTAGAAAACAGGGGAGGTATCGGGACCCAGTACTTC
CDR3: CASSLENRGGIGTQYF
J: TRBJ2-5
size: -
V: TRBV7-2
D: -

DNA: TGCGCCAGCAGCCAAACTAGCGCAGAGACCCAGTACTTC
CDR3: CASSQTSAETQYF
J: TRBJ2-5
size: -
V: TRBV4-3
D: TRBD2

DNA: TGTGCCAGCAGTGAGGGTTACGGCTACACCTTC
CDR3: CASSEGYGYTF
J: TRBJ1-2
size: -
V: TRBV12-3/TRBV12-4
D: -

DNA: TGTGCCAGCAGTGACAGGGGGCTCGCCATGAACACTGAAGCTTTCTTT
CDR3: CASSDRGLAMNTEAFF
J: TRBJ1-1
size: -
V: TRBV6-1
D: TRBD1

DNA: TGTGCCAGCAGCTCAGGGTTTGGTGAGCAGTACTTC
CDR3: CASSSGFGEQYF
J: TRBJ2-7
size: -
V: TRBV6-2/TRBV6-3
D: -

DNA: TGTGCCACCAGCAGAGGGAGAGGCTCTAACTATGGCTACACCTTC
CDR3: CATSRGRGSNYGYTF
J: TRBJ1-2
size: -
V: TRBV15
D: -

DNA: TGTGCCAGCAGCTTGCAGACTAGCGGGAGCACAGATACGCAGTATTTT
CDR3: CASSLQTSGSTDTQYF
J: TRBJ2-3
size: -
V: TRBV5-6
D: TRBD2

DNA: TGTGCCAGCAGTTCCCGGGGAGGGAGCTCCTACGAGCAGTACTTC
CDR3: CASSSRGGSSYEQYF
J: TRBJ2-7
size: -
V: TRBV27
D: TRBD2

DNA: TGTGCCAGCAGTTTATCCCAAGAAAACGTACTAAAGGGACTAGCGGGCACCGGGGAGCTGTTTTTT
CDR3: CASSLSQENVLKGLAGTGELFF
J: TRBJ2-2
size: -
V: TRBV28
D: TRBD2

DNA: TGCGCCAGCAGTCAATCGGGCGAGAACACCGGGGAGCTGTTTTTT
CDR3: CASSQSGENTGELFF
J: TRBJ2-2
size: -
V: TRBV23-1
D: -

DNA: TGTGCCAGCAGCCAAGCCCCAGGGGCCTCCTACGAGCAGTACTTC
CDR3: CASSQAPGASYEQYF
J: TRBJ2-7
size: -
V: TRBV14
D: -

DNA: TGTGCCAGCAGTATTGCGCAGGGTTCCGAGCAGTACTTC
CDR3: CASSIAQGSEQYF
J: TRBJ2-7
size: -
V: TRBV25-1
D: -

DNA: TGTGCCAGCAGCCAGCACAGGGGTACTAACACTGAAGCTTTCTTT
CDR3: CASSQHRGTNTEAFF
J: TRBJ1-1
size: -
V: TRBV14
D: TRBD1

DNA: TGCGCCAGCAGCCAATTGTTCGGGGCGGGACAGACCTACGAGCAGTACTTC
CDR3: CASSQLFGAGQTYEQYF
J: TRBJ2-7
size: -
V: TRBV4-1
D: -

DNA: TGTGCCAGCAGCACGGGGAAGCTGAACACTGAAGCTTTCTTT
CDR3: CASSTGKLNTEAFF
J: TRBJ1-1
size: -
V: TRBV21-1
D: -

DNA: TGTGCCAGCCTCAACCGGTGGGGGGGTACCTCCTACAATGAGCAGTTCTTC
CDR3: CASLNRWGGTSYNEQFF
J: TRBJ2-1
size: -
V: TRBV7-9
D: TRBD2

DNA: TGTGCCAGCAGTTACCAACAGGGGAACACTGAAGCTTTCTTT
CDR3: CASSYQQGNTEAFF
J: TRBJ1-1
size: -
V: TRBV6-5
D: -

DNA: TGTGCCAGCAGTTACTCGGCAGGGCCGCCAAACATTCAGTACTTC
CDR3: CASSYSAGPPNIQYF
J: TRBJ2-4
size: once
V: TRBV6-5
D: -

DNA: TGTGCCAGCAGCTTGGGACTCGATAGCTCCTACGAGCAGTACTTC
CDR3: CASSLGLDSSYEQYF
J: TRBJ2-7
size: once
V: TRBV5-5
D: -

DNA: TGTGCCAGCAGTTACTCGAGATCAGGGCTTCAGCCCCAGCATTTT
CDR3: CASSYSRSGLQPQHF
J: TRBJ1-5
size: -
V: TRBV6-2/TRBV6-3
D: -

DNA: TGTGCCACCAGCCCCTCGGATGGAACCAGGGCCTGGTCCTACGAGCAGTACTTC
CDR3: CATSPSDGTRAWSYEQYF
J: TRBJ2-7
size: -
V: TRBV15
D: -